This T cell receptor beta chain comes out of a study of neurological immune-mediated disorders. Study-wide context: Relapsing-remitting forms accounted for about 90% of the 34 multiple sclerosis patients and secondary progressive forms for 3.

General study findings and limits: HTLV-1-associated myelopathy displayed the greatest TCR clonal expansion, and multiple sclerosis exhibited the smallest, lower than that of healthy controls. On phylogenetic grouping, the repertoires of 18 of 34 multiple sclerosis patients fell within one related-CDR3 cluster, constituting a possible signature.

The CDR3 is made up of 16 amino acids. Looked up from germline, CDR1 is SEHNR and CDR2 is FQNEAQ (reference sequence). Each TCR transcript was tagged with a 10-nucleotide random UMI during 5'RACE. From the 5' RACE reads, TCRdb called clonotypes with MiXCR, one entry per CDR3 protein. Of 60,000 to 80,000 distinct CDR3 sequences listed, approximately 4.6% are singletons. The table lists this clonotype with many counts. Its antigen is as yet unknown. One end of the junction fails to match germline, which may point to a read error. Sequenced: PBMCs. V usage is TRBV7-9 and J usage is TRBJ1-6, with 7 bases identical to TRBD1. The receptor's source is a woman aged 45-60 years with multiple sclerosis. Written as DNA, the CDR3 is TGTGCCAGCAGCCCCGGGACAGTTTTTGGGAATTCACCCCTCAACTTT. Protein product: CASSPGTVFGNSPLNF.